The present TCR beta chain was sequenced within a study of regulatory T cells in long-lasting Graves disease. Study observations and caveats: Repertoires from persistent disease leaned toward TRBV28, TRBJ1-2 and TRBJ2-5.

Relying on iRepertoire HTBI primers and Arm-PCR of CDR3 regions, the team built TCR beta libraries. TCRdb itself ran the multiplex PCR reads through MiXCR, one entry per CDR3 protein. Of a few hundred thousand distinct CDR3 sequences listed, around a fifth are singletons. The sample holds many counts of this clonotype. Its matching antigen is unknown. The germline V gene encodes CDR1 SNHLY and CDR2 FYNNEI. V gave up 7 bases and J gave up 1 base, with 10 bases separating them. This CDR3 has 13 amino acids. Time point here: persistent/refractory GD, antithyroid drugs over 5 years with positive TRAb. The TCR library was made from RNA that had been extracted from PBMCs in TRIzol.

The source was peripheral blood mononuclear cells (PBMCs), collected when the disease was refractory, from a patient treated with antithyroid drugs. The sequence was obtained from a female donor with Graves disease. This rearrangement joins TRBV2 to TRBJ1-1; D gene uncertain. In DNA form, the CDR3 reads TGTGCCAGCATCACGTACGGGAACACTGAAGCTTTCTTT. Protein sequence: CASITYGNTEAFF.